This TCR beta chain was documented in a study of beta chain features in type 1 diabetes. Study-level findings and limits: Researchers reported that naive, central memory and Treg TCRB repertoires appeared more similar in patients than in healthy donors. Within each of all four CD4+ subsets, Type 1 diabetes patients had TCRB CDR3s that were moderately but significantly shorter.

cDNA synthesis used the whole RNA isolate, giving expressed TCRB sequences. The protocol was immunoSEQ multiplex PCR, while the TCRdb copy is restricted to in-frame clones and leaves out a portion. The sample carries tens of thousands of clones, roughly 52% recorded once. In the case of this clone: Its antigen is unidentified.

Donors contributed one heparinised blood draw apiece, averaging around 100 mL. The clonotype comes from a woman aged 35 to 49 with type 1 diabetes. Sequencing input: Tregs from blood.

The CDR3 is CASSLGGGFYNSPLHF. CDR3 coding DNA: TGTGCCAGCAGCTTAGGAGGGGGCTTCTATAATTCACCCCTCCACTTT. The chain recombines TRBV7-2 with TRBJ1-6, with TRBD1 matching over 7 bases. Germline V CDR1 and CDR2: SGHTA, FQGNSA. The trim removed 1 base at V and 3 bases at J, leaving 3 bases unmatched. CDR3 length equals 16 residues.